This TCR beta chain was observed in a study of blood T cell repertoires in COVID-19. Background on the study: T cells, B-cell-depleted T cells, or PBMCs supplied cDNA or gDNA.

The V gene's germline CDR1 is LGHDT and CDR2 YNNKEL (reference sequence). V lost 4 bases, J lost 4 bases, and 3 bases stayed unmatched. The CDR3 runs to 14 residues. Here immunoSEQ multiplex PCR was the method, and the copy in TCRdb shows in-frame clones only, minus some. This table holds about 210,000 clones, under 90% found once. The sample holds a few counts of this clone. The source material was peripheral blood. This TCR was recovered from a woman between 35 and 50 years old with active or convalescent COVID-19. This chain links TRBV3-1 (or the pseudogene TRBV3-2) with TRBJ1-3; TRBD1 aligns across 8 bases. The CDR3 region has the DNA TGTGCCAGCAGCCCGCAGGGGGCGGGAAACACCATATATTTT. Its protein product is CASSPQGAGNTIYF.